This T cell receptor beta chain came from a study of blood T cell repertoires in COVID-19. Study information: The origin of the acute and convalescent COVID-19 samples was the United States, Italy and Spain. The cDNA or gDNA used as material had been derived from T cells, B-cell-depleted T cells, or PBMCs.

Authors' processing steps: Counts of nucleated cells, estimated from reference gene primer amplification, were obtained. Some clones are missing from TCRdb's copy, which holds only in-frame ones; the method was immunoSEQ multiplex PCR. The D gene and trimming were derived from the DNA, and the V and J assignments and clone size from that table. This sample has about 74,000 clones; roughly 78% occur once, and the top ten carry less than 8.5%. The sample was peripheral blood. The receptor was derived from a human donor in a cohort sampled during active COVID-19.

CDR3 residues: CASRRGARGTQYF. The CDR3 DNA reads TGTGCCAGCAGGCGGGGGGCTAGGGGTACGCAGTATTTT. This chain joins TRBV7-2 and TRBJ2-3; 8 nucleotides align to TRBD2. The CDR3 contains 13 residues. Germline-derived CDR1 and CDR2 are SGHTA and FQGNSA. J lost 8 bases, V lost 6 bases, and 7 bases had no gene match.